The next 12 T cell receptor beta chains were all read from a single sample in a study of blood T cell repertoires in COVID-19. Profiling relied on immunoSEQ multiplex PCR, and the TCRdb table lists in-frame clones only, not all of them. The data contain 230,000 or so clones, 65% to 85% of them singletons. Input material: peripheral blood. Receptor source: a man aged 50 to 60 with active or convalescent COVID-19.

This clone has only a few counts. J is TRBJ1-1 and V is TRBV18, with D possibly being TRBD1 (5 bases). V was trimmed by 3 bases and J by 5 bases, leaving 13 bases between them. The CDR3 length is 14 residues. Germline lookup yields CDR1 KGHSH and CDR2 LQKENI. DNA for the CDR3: TGTGCCAGCTCACCCGGAGGGGCATGGACTGAAGCTTTCTTT. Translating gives CASSPGGAWTEAFF.

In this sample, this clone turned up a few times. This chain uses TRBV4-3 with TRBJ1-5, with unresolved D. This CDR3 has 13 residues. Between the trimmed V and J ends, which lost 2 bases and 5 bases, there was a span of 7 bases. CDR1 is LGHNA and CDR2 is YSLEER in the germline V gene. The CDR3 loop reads CASSQRRDQPQHF. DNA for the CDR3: TGCGCCAGCAGCCAAAGGAGGGATCAGCCCCAGCATTTT.

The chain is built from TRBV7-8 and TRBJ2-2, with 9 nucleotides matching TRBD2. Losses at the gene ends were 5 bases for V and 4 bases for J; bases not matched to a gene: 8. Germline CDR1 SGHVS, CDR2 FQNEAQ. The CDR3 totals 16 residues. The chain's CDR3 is CASSTLGLARTGELFF. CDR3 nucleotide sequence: TGTGCCAGCAGCACCTTAGGACTAGCGCGCACCGGGGAGCTGTTTTTT.

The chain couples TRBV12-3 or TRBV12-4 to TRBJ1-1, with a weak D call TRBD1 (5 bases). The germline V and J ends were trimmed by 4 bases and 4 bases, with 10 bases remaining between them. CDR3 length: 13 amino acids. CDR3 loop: CASSSGTFTEAFF. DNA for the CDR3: TGTGCCAGCAGTTCCGGGACTTTCACTGAAGCTTTCTTT.

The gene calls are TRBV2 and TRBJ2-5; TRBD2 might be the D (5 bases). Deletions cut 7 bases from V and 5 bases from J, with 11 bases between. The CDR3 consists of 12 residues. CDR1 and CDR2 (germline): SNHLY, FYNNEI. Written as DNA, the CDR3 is TGTGCCAGCATCGGGGTCGGCGAGACCCAGTACTTC. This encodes CASIGVGETQYF.

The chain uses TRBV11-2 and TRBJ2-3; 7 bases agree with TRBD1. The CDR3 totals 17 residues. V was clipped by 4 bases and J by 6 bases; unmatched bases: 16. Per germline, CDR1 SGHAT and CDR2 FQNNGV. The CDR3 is CASSSLRQPSQGDTQYF. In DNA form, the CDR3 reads TGTGCCAGCAGCTCCCTCAGACAGCCATCACAGGGGGATACGCAGTATTTT.

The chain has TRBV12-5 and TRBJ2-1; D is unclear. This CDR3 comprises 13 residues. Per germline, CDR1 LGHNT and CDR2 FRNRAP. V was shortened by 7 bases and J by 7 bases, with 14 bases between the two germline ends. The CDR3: CASAPPTGNEQFF. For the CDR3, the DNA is TGTGCTAGTGCCCCCCCGACTGGGAATGAGCAGTTCTTC.

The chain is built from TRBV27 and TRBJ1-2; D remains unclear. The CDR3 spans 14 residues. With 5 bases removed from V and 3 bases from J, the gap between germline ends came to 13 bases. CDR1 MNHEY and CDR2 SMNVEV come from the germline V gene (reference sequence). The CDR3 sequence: CASSPSGSYYGYTF. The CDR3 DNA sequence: TGTGCCAGCAGTCCCTCGGGGAGCTACTATGGCTACACCTTC.

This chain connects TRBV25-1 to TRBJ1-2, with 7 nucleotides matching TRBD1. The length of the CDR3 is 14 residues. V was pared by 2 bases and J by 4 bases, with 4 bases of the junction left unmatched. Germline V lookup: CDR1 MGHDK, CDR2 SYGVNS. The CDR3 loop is CASSEGAGGYGYTF. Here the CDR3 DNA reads TGTGCCAGCAGTGAAGGCGCAGGGGGCTATGGCTACACCTTC.

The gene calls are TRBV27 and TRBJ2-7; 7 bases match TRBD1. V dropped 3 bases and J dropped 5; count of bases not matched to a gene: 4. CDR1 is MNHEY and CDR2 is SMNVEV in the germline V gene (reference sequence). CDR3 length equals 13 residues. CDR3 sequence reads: CASSFDRAHEQYF. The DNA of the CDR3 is TGTGCCAGCAGTTTTGACAGGGCACACGAGCAGTACTTC.

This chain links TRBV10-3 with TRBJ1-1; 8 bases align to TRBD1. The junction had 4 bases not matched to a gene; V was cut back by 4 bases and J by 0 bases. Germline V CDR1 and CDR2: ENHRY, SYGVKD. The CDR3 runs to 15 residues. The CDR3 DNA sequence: TGTGCCATCAGTGCTACAGGGGGGTTGAACACTGAAGCTTTCTTT. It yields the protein CAISATGGLNTEAFF.

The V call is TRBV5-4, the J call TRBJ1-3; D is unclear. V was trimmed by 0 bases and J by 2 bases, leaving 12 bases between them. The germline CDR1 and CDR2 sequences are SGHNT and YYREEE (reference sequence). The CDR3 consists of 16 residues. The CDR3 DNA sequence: TGTGCCAGCAGCTTGGACCCGACACCGACTGGAAACACCATATATTTT. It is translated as CASSLDPTPTGNTIYF.